This passage covers 7 T cell receptor beta chains from one sample sequenced in a study of CD8 T cells in ankylosing spondylitis. MiXCR, applied by TCRdb to the 5' RACE reads, yields one record per CDR3 protein. Found here are 300,000 to 350,000 distinct CDR3 sequences, less than 25% of them singletons; the top ten hold 3.5%. The sequencing input was blood, either unsorted or a sorted T cell fraction (not recorded which). The source is a female donor with ankylosing spondylitis or in good health (not recorded which).

The chain carries TRBV10-3 and TRBJ1-1, with TRBD1 identical over 10 bases. The CDR3 is made up of 14 amino acids. In germline, CDR1 is ENHRY, CDR2 SYGVKD. Trimming at V came to 4 bases and at J to 1 base, leaving 0 bases not matched to a gene. CDR3 sequence reads: CAISGDRGNTEAFF. The CDR3 DNA reads TGTGCCATCAGTGGGGACAGGGGGAACACTGAAGCTTTCTTT.

The rearrangement joins TRBV5-1 to TRBJ1-1; TRBD1 matches at 8 bases. The CDR3 is 16 amino acids. Per germline, CDR1 SGHRS and CDR2 YFSETQ. V lost 0 bases, J lost 6 bases, and 10 bases stayed unmatched. The CDR3 is CASSLASGQVNAEAFF. CDR3 nucleotides: TGCGCCAGCAGCTTGGCGTCGGGACAGGTGAATGCTGAAGCTTTCTTT.

This clonotype showed up just a few times. The chain combines TRBV12-3 or TRBV12-4 with TRBJ2-7; D not certain. The CDR3 is made up of 14 amino acids. Deletions cut 4 bases from V and 4 bases from J, with 14 bases between. The CDR3 is CASSSSSASYEQYF. In nucleotides, the CDR3 is TGTGCCAGCAGTTCTTCCTCCGCTAGTTACGAGCAGTACTTC.

This clonotype was counted a few times. The chain employs TRBV7-9 and TRBJ1-1; tentatively, D is TRBD1 (5 bases). The CDR3 extends over 12 amino acids. CDR1 is SEHNR and CDR2 is FQNEAQ in the germline V gene (reference sequence). Trimming stripped 4 bases from V and 9 bases from J, with 12 bases between. DNA of the CDR3: TGTGCCAGCAGCTCCCAAGGGGTGCAAGCTTTCTTT. Its protein product is CASSSQGVQAFF.

The sample holds a few counts of this clonotype. The chain recombines TRBV28 with TRBJ1-2; D uncertain. The CDR3 runs to 14 residues. V was shortened by 2 bases and J by 4 bases, with 11 bases between the two germline ends. CDR1 and CDR2 from the germline V gene are MDHEN and SYDVKM. The CDR3 loop reads CASSLTRFGYGYTF. The CDR3 bases are TGTGCCAGCAGTTTAACGCGGTTTGGCTATGGCTACACCTTC.

This clonotype has a handful of counts. J is TRBJ1-5 and V is TRBV7-2; D remains unclear. The CDR3 is 15 amino acids. CDR1 and CDR2 from the germline V gene are SGHTA and FQGNSA. V was cut by 1 base and J by 2 bases, with 9 bases left in between. The CDR3 protein is CASSLGAVRNQPQHF. CDR3 sequence (DNA): TGTGCCAGCAGCTTAGGGGCGGTACGCAATCAGCCCCAGCATTTT.

J is TRBJ2-3 and V is TRBV6-1, with D possibly called TRBD1 or TRBD2 (5 bases each). Germline-derived CDR1 and CDR2 are MNHNS and SASEGT. The CDR3 sequence is 14 residues long. V lost 6 bases and J 6 bases, leaving 16 bases between the germline ends. In nucleotides, the CDR3 is TGTGCCAGCAGGAGGGACCCCCTCGCGGATACGCAGTATTTT. Its protein product is CASRRDPLADTQYF.